Below are 14 T cell receptor beta chains sequenced from a single sample in a study of cytomegalovirus exposure and HLA in healthy donors. It was with 60 Vbeta and 13 Jbeta primers that the PCR ran. Sequencing used immunoSEQ multiplex PCR; TCRdb keeps in-frame clones, though not all of them. In the table there are over 150,000 clones, 81% of which are singletons. Specimen: PBMCs. All receptors derive from a woman in her forties or fifties in good health and CMV-seronegative.

The chain joins TRBV30 to TRBJ1-2, with TRBD1 as a possible D gene (5 bases). The CDR3 extends over 14 amino acids. CDR1 is GTSNPN, CDR2 SVGIG, per germline (reference sequence). Trimming removed 3 bases at V and 4 bases at J, with 15 bases between. The CDR3 region has the DNA TGTGCCTGGAGCGTCAGTGGGACTGCCTATGGCTACACCTTC. Translated, it gives CAWSVSGTAYGYTF. Variable domain in full (rest from reference TRBV30 and TRBJ1-2): SQTIHQWPATLVQPVGSPLSLECTVEGTSNPNLYWYRQAAGRGLQLLFYSVGIGQISSEVPQNLSASRPQDRQFILSSKKLLLSDSGFYLCAWSVSGTAYGYTFGSGTRLTVV.

The chain has TRBV6-6 and TRBJ2-2; the D is unclear. The germline V and J ends were trimmed by 6 bases and 4 bases, with 6 bases remaining between them. Germline V lookup: CDR1 MNHNY, CDR2 SVGAGI (reference sequence). The CDR3 spans 12 residues. The CDR3, as DNA: TGTGCCAGCAGACAGCTCACCGGGGAGCTGTTTTTT. This sequence encodes CASRQLTGELFF.

This clone was recorded only once. V gene TRBV30 combines with J gene TRBJ2-1, with D possibly matching TRBD2 (5 bases). Per the germline V gene, CDR1 is GTSNPN and CDR2 is SVGIG (reference sequence). CDR3 length: 14 residues. V lost 8 bases and J 10 bases, leaving 24 bases between the germline ends. In DNA, the CDR3 is TGTGCCGCCGGACTTGACCCCCAATCTTGGGAGCAGTTCTTC. Its protein is CAAGLDPQSWEQFF.

This chain uses TRBV4-2 with TRBJ2-2, with D maybe TRBD1 (5 bases). V was trimmed by 7 bases and J by 1 base, leaving 16 bases between them. The CDR3 has 16 residues. The germline CDR1 and CDR2 sequences are LGHNA and YNFKEQ. CDR3 sequence reads: CASKQAQGENTGELFF. In DNA, the CDR3 is TGTGCCAGCAAACAAGCGCAAGGGGAGAACACCGGGGAGCTGTTTTTT.

This clone was picked up one time. The sample holds other DNA sequences that translate to the same CDR3. V gene TRBV7-9 combines with J gene TRBJ2-2; 11 bases match TRBD2. This CDR3 is built from 16 residues. The V and J ends lost 5 bases and 4 bases, in that order; junction bases with no gene match: 6. CDR1 and CDR2 from the germline V gene are SEHNR and FQNEAQ (reference sequence). The CDR3 sequence: CASSPRLAGSTGELFF. CDR3 DNA sequence: TGTGCCAGCAGCCCCCGACTAGCGGGAAGCACCGGGGAGCTGTTTTTT.

A note on this clone: At the DNA level, this CDR3 is encoded by other sequences in the same sample as well. This chain links TRBV7-2 with TRBJ2-7; D gene uncertain. V lost 3 bases to trimming and J lost 0 bases, with 9 bases between them. CDR1 and CDR2 (germline): SGHTA, FQGNSA. This CDR3 has 14 amino acids. The CDR3 bases are TGTGCCAGCAGCTTCTCTCGGAGCTCCTACGAGCAGTACTTC. Translation gives CASSFSRSSYEQYF. The whole variable domain, remainder taken from reference TRBV7-2 and TRBJ2-7, is GAGVSQSPSNKVTEKGKDVELRCDPISGHTALYWYRQSLGQGLEFLIYFQGNSAPDKSGLPSDRFSAERTGGSVSTLTIQRTQQEDSAVYLCASSFSRSSYEQYFGPGTRLTVT.

This chain uses TRBV7-9 with TRBJ2-7; 9 nucleotides align to TRBD2. The CDR3 sequence is 13 residues long. Germline V lookup: CDR1 SEHNR, CDR2 FQNEAQ (reference sequence). After removal of 4 bases from V and 2 bases from J, the junction contained 0 bases not matched to a gene. The CDR3 sequence: CASSWTSAYEQYF. The CDR3 region has the DNA TGTGCCAGCAGCTGGACTAGCGCCTACGAGCAGTACTTC.

This rearrangement joins TRBV28 to TRBJ1-5; 11 bases agree with TRBD1. Trimming took 5 bases from V and 4 from J; bases not matched to a gene: 1. Germline lookup yields CDR1 MDHEN and CDR2 SYDVKM. The CDR3 contains 14 residues. In nucleotides, the CDR3 is TGTGCCAGCAGTGGGACAGGGGGGAATCAGCCCCAGCATTTT. Amino acid sequence: CASSGTGGNQPQHF.

The rearrangement links TRBV7-2 to TRBJ2-1; 7 positions match TRBD1. The CDR3 contains 15 residues. The V gene end was trimmed by 3 bases and the J gene end by 5 bases; junction bases not matched to a gene: 7. Germline loops: CDR1 SGHTA, CDR2 FQGNSA. The CDR3 DNA reads TGTGCCAGCAGCTTTGAGGGGGCTCTTAACAATGAGCAGTTCTTC. It yields the protein CASSFEGALNNEQFF.

This clone was seen a single time. This chain connects TRBV12-5 to TRBJ1-5; a weak D match, TRBD1 (5 bases). Germline V lookup: CDR1 LGHNT, CDR2 FRNRAP. Trimming shortened V by 11 bases and J by 6 bases, and 14 bases separated the two germline ends. This CDR3 is built from 12 residues. The CDR3 sequence is CAVSGSGQPQHF. CDR3 bases: TGTGCTGTCTCAGGGTCTGGTCAGCCCCAGCATTTT.

The chain couples TRBV4-1 to TRBJ1-2; D is uncertain. Trimming pared 4 bases from V and 3 bases from J, leaving 18 bases between. This CDR3 is 16 amino acids long. The V gene's germline CDR1 is MGHRA and CDR2 YSYEKL. CDR3 DNA sequence: TGCGCCAGCAGCCCGACCGCCGGTGAGACATACTATGGCTACACCTTC. Translated: CASSPTAGETYYGYTF.

This clone was seen a single time. This chain connects TRBV5-6 to TRBJ2-1; no reliable D call. Trimming left V 2 bases short and J 5 bases short, with 5 bases between. The CDR3 covers 12 residues. The germline V gene encodes CDR1 SGHDT and CDR2 YYEEEE. The CDR3 protein is CASSFFDNEQFF. As DNA, the CDR3 is TGTGCCAGCAGCTTCTTTGACAATGAGCAGTTCTTC.

This chain connects TRBV7-2 to TRBJ2-5; TRBD2 matches at 7 bases. Germline trimming cut 3 bases from V and 4 bases from J; bases unmatched to any gene: 5. The germline V gene encodes CDR1 SGHTA and CDR2 FQGNSA. The CDR3 loop spans 14 amino acids. The CDR3 loop reads CASSLERGPETQYF. CDR3 nucleotides: TGTGCCAGCAGCTTGGAGCGGGGTCCAGAGACCCAGTACTTC.

The chain uses TRBV6-1 and TRBJ2-7; D is possibly TRBD2 (5 bases). The CDR3 extends over 15 amino acids. Trimming removed 5 bases from V and 1 base from J, with 15 bases in between. Germline-derived CDR1 and CDR2 are MNHNS and SASEGT. The CDR3 sequence: CASSRTPGGSYEQYF. Written as DNA, the CDR3 is TGTGCCAGCAGTCGGACCCCAGGCGGGTCCTACGAGCAGTACTTC.